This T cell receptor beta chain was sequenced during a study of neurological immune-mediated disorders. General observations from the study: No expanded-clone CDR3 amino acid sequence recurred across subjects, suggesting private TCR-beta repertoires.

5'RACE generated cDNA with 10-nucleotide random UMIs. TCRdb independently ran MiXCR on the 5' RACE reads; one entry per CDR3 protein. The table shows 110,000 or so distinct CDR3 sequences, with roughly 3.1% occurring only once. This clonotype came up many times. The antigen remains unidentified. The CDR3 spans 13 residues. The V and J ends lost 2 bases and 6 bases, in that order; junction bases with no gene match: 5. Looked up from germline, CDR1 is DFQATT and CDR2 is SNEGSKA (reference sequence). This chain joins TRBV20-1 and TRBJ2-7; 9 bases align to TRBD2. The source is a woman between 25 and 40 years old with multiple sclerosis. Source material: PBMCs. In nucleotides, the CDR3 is TGCAGTGCTAGAATAGCGGGAGCGTCCGAGCAGTACTTC. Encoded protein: CSARIAGASEQYF.